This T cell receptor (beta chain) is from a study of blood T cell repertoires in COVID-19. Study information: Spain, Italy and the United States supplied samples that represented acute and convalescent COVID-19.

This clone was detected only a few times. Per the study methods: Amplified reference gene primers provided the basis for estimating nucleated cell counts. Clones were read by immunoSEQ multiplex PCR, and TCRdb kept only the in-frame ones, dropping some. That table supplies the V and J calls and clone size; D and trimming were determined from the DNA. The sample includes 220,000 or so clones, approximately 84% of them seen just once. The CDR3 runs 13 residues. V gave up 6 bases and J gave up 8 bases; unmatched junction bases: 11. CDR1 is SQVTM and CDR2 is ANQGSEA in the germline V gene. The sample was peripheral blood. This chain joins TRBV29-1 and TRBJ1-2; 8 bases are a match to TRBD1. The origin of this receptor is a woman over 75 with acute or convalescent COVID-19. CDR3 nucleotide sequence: TGCAGCGTGACGGACAGGGAGGGTGAGGGCTACACCTTC. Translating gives CSVTDREGEGYTF.